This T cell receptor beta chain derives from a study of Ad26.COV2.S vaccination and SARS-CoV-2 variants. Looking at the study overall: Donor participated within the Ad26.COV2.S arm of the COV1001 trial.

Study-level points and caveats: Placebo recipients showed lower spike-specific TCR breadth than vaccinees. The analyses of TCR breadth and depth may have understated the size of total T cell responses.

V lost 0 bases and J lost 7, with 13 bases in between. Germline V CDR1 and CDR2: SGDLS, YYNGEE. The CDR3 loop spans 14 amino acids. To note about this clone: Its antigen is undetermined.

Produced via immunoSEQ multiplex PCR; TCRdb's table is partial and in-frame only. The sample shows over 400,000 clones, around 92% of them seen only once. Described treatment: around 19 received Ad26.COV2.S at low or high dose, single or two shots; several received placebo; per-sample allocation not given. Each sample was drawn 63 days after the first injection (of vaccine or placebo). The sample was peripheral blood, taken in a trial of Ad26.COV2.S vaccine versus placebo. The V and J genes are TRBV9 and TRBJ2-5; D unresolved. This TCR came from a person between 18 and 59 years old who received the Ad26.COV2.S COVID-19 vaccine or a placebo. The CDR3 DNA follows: TGTGCCAGCAGCGTAGACAAATTTGGTGTGACCCAGTACTTC. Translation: CASSVDKFGVTQYF.